This is a list of T cell receptor beta chains from one sample in a study of cytomegalovirus exposure and HLA in healthy donors. Profiling relied on immunoSEQ multiplex PCR, and the TCRdb table lists in-frame clones only, not all of them. The data show approximately 100,000 clones, approximately 80% seen once. The material sequenced was PBMCs. All receptors come from a man aged 40-49 years in good health and CMV-seropositive. The CDR3 runs from the conserved cysteine through the conserved F or W. D genes are given only for firm matches. Size is stated for part of the rows, as once, few or many counts, or as a class when the clone is expanded.

j_gene | d_gene | abundance | v_gene | CDR3aa | CDR3nt
TRBJ1-2 | - | - | TRBV6-6 | CASSFITVRDYGYTF | TGTGCCAGCAGTTTCATCACAGTTCGCGACTATGGCTACACCTTC
TRBJ1-4 | - | once | TRBV18 | CASSPNTGFSEKLFF | TGTGCCAGCTCACCAAATACAGGGTTTAGTGAAAAACTGTTTTTT
TRBJ1-2 | - | - | TRBV5-1 | CASSFTSNYGYTF | TGCGCCAGCAGTTTTACATCGAACTATGGCTACACCTTC
TRBJ1-1 | - | - | TRBV6-5 | CASSSKGHTEAFF | TGTGCCAGCAGTTCGAAGGGGCACACTGAAGCTTTCTTT
TRBJ2-3 | - | - | TRBV7-3 | CASSPPSTDTQYF | TGTGCCAGCAGCCCTCCGAGCACAGATACGCAGTATTTT
TRBJ1-4 | - | - | TRBV7-9 | CASSLVLNNEKLFF | TGTGCCAGCAGCTTAGTCCTAAATAATGAAAAACTGTTTTTT
TRBJ1-5 | - | - | TRBV10-3 | CAISLEVRAAQHF | TGTGCCATCAGCCTAGAAGTTCGCGCAGCCCAGCATTTT
TRBJ2-7 | TRBD1 | - | TRBV7-6 | CASRGTDSYEQYF | TGTGCCAGCAGGGGGACAGATAGCTACGAGCAGTACTTC
TRBJ2-2 | TRBD1 | - | TRBV7-3 | CASSSPGQRFTGELFF | TGTGCCAGCAGCTCCCCGGGACAGAGATTCACCGGGGAGCTGTTTTTT
TRBJ2-1 | TRBD1 | once | TRBV4-3 | CASSHQDRASNEQFF | TGCGCCAGCAGCCACCAGGACAGGGCAAGTAATGAGCAGTTCTTC
TRBJ2-7 | - | - | TRBV6-1 | CASSEAHWGREQYF | TGTGCCAGCAGTGAAGCGCACTGGGGGCGCGAGCAGTACTTC
TRBJ1-2 | - | - | TRBV7-8 | CASSSRTANYGYTF | TGTGCCAGCAGCTCCAGGACAGCTAACTATGGCTACACCTTC
TRBJ2-5 | TRBD2 | few | TRBV6-5 | CASSSRSGGGRETQYF | TGTGCCAGCAGTTCCCGCAGCGGGGGGGGCCGGGAGACCCAGTACTTC
TRBJ1-5 | TRBD1 | - | TRBV30 | CAWSNHRGGQPQHF | TGTGCCTGGAGTAACCACAGGGGCGGGCAGCCCCAGCATTTT